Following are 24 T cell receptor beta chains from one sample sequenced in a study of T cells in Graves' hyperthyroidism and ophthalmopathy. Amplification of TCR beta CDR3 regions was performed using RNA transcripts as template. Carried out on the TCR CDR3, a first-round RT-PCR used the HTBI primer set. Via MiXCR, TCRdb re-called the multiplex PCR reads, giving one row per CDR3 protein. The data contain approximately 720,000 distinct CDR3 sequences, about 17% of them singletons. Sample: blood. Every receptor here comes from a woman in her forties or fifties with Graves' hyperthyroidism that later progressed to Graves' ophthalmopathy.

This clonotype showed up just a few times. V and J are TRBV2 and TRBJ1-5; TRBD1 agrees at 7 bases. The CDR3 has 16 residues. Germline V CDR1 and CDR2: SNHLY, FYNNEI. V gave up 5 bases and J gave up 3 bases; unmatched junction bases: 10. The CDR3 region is CASSRSTGLNNQPQHF. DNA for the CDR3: TGTGCCAGCAGTCGTTCGACAGGGCTTAACAATCAGCCCCAGCATTTT.

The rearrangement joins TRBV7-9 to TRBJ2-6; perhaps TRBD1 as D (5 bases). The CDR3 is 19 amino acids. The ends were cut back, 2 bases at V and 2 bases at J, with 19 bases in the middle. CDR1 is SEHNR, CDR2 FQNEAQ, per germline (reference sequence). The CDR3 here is CASSLRPGRLYPGANVLTF. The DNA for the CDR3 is TGTGCCAGCAGCTTACGCCCAGGGCGGCTTTACCCTGGGGCCAACGTCCTGACTTTC. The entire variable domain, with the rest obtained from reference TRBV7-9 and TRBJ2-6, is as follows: DTGVSQNPRHKITKRGQNVTFRCDPISEHNRLYWYRQTLGQGPEFLTYFQNEAQLEKSRLLSDRFSAERPKGSFSTLEIQRTEQGDSAMYLCASSLRPGRLYPGANVLTFGAGSRLTVL.

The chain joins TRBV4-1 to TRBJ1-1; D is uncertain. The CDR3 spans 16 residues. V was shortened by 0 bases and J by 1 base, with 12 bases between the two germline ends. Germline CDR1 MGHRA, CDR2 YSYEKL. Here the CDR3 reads CASSQDPASGNTEAFF. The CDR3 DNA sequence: TGCGCCAGCAGCCAAGATCCAGCGTCAGGGAACACTGAAGCTTTCTTT.

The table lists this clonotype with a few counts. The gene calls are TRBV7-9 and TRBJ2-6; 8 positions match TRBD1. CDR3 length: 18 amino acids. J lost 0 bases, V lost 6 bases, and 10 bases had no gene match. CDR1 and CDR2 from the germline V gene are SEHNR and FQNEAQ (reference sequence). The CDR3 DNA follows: TGTGCCAGCAGTTCCTCGGACAGGGCAGACTCTGGGGCCAACGTCCTGACTTTC. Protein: CASSSSDRADSGANVLTF.

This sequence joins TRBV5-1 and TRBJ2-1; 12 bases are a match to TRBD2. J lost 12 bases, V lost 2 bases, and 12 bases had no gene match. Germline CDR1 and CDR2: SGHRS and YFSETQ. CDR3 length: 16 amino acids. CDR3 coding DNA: TGCGCCAGCAGCTTTGCTGGACTAGCGGGGCAGGGGGGGCAGTTCTTC. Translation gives CASSFAGLAGQGGQFF.

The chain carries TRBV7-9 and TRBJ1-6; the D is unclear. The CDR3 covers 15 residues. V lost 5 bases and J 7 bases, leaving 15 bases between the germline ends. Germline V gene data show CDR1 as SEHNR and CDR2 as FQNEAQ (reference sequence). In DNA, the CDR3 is TGTGCCAGCAGCCGCACGGTGGGGTCGAATTCACCCCTCCACTTT. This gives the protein CASSRTVGSNSPLHF. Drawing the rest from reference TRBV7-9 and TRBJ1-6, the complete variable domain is DTGVSQNPRHKITKRGQNVTFRCDPISEHNRLYWYRQTLGQGPEFLTYFQNEAQLEKSRLLSDRFSAERPKGSFSTLEIQRTEQGDSAMYLCASSRTVGSNSPLHFGNGTRLTVT.

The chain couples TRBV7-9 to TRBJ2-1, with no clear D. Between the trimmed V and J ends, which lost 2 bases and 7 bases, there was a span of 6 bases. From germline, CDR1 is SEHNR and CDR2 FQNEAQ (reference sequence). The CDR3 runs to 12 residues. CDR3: CASSLISNEQFF. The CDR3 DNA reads TGTGCCAGCAGCTTAATTAGTAATGAGCAGTTCTTC.

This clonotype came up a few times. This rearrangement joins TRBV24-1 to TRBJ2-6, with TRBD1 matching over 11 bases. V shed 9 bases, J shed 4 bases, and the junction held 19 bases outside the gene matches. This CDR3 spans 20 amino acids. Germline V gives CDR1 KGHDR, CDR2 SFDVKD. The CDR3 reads CATGSRNRTGGARGANVLTF. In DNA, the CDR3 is TGTGCCACCGGCTCTAGGAATCGGACAGGGGGCGCGAGAGGGGCCAACGTCCTGACTTTC.

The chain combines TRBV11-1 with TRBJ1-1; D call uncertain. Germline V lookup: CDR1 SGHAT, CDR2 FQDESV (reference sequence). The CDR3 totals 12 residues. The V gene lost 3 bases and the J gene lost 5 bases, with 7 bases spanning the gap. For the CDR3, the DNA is TGTGCCAGCAGCTTCCCGGCTACTGAAGCTTTCTTT. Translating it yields CASSFPATEAFF. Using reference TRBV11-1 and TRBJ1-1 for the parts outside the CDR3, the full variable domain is EAEVAQSPRYKITEKSQAVAFWCDPISGHATLYWYRQILGQGPELLVQFQDESVVDDSQLPKDRFSAERLKGVDSTLKIQPAELGDSAMYLCASSFPATEAFFGQGTRLTVV.

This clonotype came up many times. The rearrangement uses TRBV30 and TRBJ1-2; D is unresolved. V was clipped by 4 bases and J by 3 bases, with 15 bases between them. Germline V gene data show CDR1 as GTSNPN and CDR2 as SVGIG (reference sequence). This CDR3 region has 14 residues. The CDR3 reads CAWIEGSVYYGYTF. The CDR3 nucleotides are TGTGCCTGGATCGAAGGGAGCGTCTACTATGGCTACACCTTC.

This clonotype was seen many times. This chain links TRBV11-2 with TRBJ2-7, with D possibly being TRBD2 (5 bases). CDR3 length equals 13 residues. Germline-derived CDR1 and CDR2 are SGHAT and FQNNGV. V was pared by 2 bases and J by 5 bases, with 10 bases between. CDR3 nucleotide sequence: TGTGCCAGCAGCTTAACGGGGTTCGACGAGCAGTACTTC. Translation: CASSLTGFDEQYF. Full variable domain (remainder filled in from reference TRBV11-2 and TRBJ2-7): EAGVAQSPRYKIIEKRQSVAFWCNPISGHATLYWYQQILGQGPKLLIQFQNNGVVDDSQLPKDRFSAERLKGVDSTLKIQPAKLEDSAVYLCASSLTGFDEQYFGPGTRLTVT.

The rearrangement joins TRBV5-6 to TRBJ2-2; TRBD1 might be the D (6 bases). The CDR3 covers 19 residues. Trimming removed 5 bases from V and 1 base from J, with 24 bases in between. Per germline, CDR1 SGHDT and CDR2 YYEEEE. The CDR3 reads CASSTLSQGHLRNTGELFF. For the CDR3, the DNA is TGTGCCAGCAGTACCTTATCGCAGGGGCACCTTAGGAACACCGGGGAGCTGTTTTTT. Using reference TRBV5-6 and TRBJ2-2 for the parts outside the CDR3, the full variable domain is DAGVTQSPTHLIKTRGQQVTLRCSPKSGHDTVSWYQQALGQGPQFIFQYYEEEERQRGNFPDRFSGHQFPNYSSELNVNALLLGDSALYLCASSTLSQGHLRNTGELFFGEGSRLTVL.

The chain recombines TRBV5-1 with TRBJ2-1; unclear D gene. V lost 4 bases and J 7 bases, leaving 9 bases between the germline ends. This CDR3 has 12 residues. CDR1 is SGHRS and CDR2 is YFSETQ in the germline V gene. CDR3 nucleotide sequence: TGCGCCAGCAGCCAGACGGTAAATGAGCAGTTCTTC. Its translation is CASSQTVNEQFF.

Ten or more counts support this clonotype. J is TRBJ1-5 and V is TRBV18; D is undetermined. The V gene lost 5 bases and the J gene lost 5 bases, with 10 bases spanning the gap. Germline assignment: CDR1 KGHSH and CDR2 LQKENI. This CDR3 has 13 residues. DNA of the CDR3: TGTGCCAGCTCATCACGGGATGATCAGCCCCAGCATTTT. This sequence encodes CASSSRDDQPQHF.

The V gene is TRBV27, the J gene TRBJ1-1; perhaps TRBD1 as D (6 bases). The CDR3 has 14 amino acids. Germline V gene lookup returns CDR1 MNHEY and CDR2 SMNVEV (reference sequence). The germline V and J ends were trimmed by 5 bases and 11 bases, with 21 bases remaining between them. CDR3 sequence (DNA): TGTGCCAGCAGTCCGACCAGACAGGCCCGCGGGGCTTTCTTT. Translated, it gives CASSPTRQARGAFF.

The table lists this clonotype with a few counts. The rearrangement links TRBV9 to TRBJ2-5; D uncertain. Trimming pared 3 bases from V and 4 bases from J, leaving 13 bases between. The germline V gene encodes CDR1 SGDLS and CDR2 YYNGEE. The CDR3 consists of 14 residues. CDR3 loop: CASSASPDRETQYF. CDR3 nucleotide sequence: TGTGCCAGCAGCGCGAGTCCGGATCGAGAGACCCAGTACTTC.

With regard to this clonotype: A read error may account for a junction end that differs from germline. DNA of the CDR3: TGCGCCAGCAGCCCCGGACAGGGGGCACGCTACGTGCAGTACTTC. This translates into CASSPGQGARYVQYF. This chain joins TRBV5-1 and TRBJ2-7; 11 bases are a match to TRBD1. The CDR3 is made up of 15 amino acids. Germline values: CDR1 SGHRS, CDR2 YFSETQ.

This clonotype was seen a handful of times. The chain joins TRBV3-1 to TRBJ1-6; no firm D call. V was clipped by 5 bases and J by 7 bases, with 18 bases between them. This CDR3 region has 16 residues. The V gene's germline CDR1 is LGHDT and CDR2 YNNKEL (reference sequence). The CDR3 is CASSVKAREGNSPLHF. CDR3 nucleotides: TGTGCCAGCAGCGTTAAAGCCCGGGAAGGAAATTCACCCCTCCACTTT.

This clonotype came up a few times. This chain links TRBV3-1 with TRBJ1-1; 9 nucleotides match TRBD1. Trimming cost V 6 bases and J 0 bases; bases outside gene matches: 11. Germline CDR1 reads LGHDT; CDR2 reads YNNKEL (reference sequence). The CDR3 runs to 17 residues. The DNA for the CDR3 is TGTGCCAGCAGACAGAATCCGGGACAGGGTTTGAACACTGAAGCTTTCTTT. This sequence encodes CASRQNPGQGLNTEAFF.

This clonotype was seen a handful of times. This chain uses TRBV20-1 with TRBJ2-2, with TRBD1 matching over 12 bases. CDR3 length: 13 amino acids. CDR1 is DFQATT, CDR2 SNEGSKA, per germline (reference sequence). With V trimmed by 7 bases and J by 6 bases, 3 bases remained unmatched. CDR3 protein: CSGGQGAAGELFF. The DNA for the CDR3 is TGCAGTGGGGGACAGGGGGCGGCCGGGGAGCTGTTTTTT.

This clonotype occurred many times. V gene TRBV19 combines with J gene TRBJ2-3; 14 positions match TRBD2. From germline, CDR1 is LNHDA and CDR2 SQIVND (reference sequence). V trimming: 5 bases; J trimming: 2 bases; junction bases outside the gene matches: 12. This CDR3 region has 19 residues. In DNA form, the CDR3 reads TGTGCCAGTAGTCGGACTAGCGGGGGGACACGAAGATCCACAGATACGCAGTATTTT. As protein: CASSRTSGGTRRSTDTQYF.

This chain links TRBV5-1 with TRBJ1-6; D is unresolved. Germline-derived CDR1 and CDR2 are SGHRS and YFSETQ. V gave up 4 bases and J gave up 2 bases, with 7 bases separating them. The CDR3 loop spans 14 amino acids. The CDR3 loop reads CASSAGTYNSPLHF. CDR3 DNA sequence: TGCGCCAGCAGCGCCGGGACCTATAATTCACCCCTCCACTTT.

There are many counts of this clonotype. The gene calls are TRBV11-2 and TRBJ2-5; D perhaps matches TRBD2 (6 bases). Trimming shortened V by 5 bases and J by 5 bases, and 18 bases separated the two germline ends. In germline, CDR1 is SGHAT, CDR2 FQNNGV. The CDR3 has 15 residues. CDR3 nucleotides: TGTGCCAGCAGCCCCGAACGACTAGTATGGGAGACCCAGTACTTC. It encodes CASSPERLVWETQYF.

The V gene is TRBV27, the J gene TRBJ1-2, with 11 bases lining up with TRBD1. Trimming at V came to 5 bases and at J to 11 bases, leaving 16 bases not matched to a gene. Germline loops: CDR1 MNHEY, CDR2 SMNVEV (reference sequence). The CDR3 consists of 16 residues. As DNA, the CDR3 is TGTGCCAGCAGTACCTCACTCGGGACAGGGGGTTTCCGGTACACCTTC. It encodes CASSTSLGTGGFRYTF.